Listed below are T cell receptor beta chains from one sample, sequenced in a study of blood T cell repertoires in COVID-19. Sequenced by immunoSEQ multiplex PCR; TCRdb stores in-frame clones only, minus some. The sample comprises fewer than 120,000 clones, about 75% of which are singletons, and about a sixth rests with the top ten. The specimen was peripheral blood. Source of these receptors: a woman older than 75 with active or convalescent COVID-19. CDR3s include the opening cysteine and the closing phenylalanine or tryptophan. D genes are given only for firm matches. Not every row has a clone size; where given, it reads once, few, many or a size class.

v_gene,j_gene,abundance,d_gene,CDR3aa,CDR3nt
TRBV6-2/TRBV6-3,TRBJ2-1,.,.,CASSYGGSGNEQFF,TGTGCCAGCAGTTACGGTGGGAGTGGCAATGAGCAGTTCTTC
TRBV4-1,TRBJ2-7,.,TRBD1,CASSLTPGQTYEQYF,TGCGCCAGCAGCCTGACCCCGGGACAGACCTACGAGCAGTACTTC
TRBV5-8,TRBJ2-2,.,TRBD1,CASSLPGGDTGELFF,TGTGCCAGCAGCCTCCCAGGGGGTGACACCGGGGAGCTGTTTTTT
TRBV5-1,TRBJ1-2,.,.,CASSQTSLEGRGYTF,TGCGCCAGCAGCCAAACCAGCCTCGAGGGTAGGGGCTACACCTTC
TRBV27,TRBJ2-3,many,TRBD1,CATGDRAGTDTQYF,TGTGCCACCGGAGACAGGGCGGGCACAGATACGCAGTATTTT
TRBV12-3/TRBV12-4,TRBJ2-7,.,.,CASSSRYTYEQYF,TGTGCCAGCAGTTCTAGATATACCTACGAGCAGTACTTC
TRBV19,TRBJ1-5,few,.,CASSLRRDSNQPQHF,TGTGCCAGTAGTCTCAGACGGGATAGCAATCAGCCCCAGCATTTT
TRBV19,TRBJ1-6,.,TRBD1,CASTPRGQGESPLHF,TGTGCCAGTACCCCTCGTGGACAGGGAGAATCACCCCTCCACTTT
TRBV28,TRBJ2-7,.,TRBD1,CASRVTGAPHEQYF,TGTGCCAGCAGGGTCACAGGGGCCCCCCACGAGCAGTACTTC
TRBV5-1,TRBJ2-7,.,TRBD2,CASSYIAGLGNEQYF,TGCGCCAGCAGCTACATAGCGGGGCTGGGCAACGAGCAGTACTTC
TRBV12-3/TRBV12-4,TRBJ2-7,few,.,CASSGLDTYEQYF,TGTGCCAGCAGTGGCCTTGATACATACGAGCAGTACTTC
TRBV9,TRBJ2-1,.,TRBD2,CASSVGAGASYNEQFF,TGTGCCAGCAGCGTAGGAGCGGGAGCATCCTACAATGAGCAGTTCTTC
TRBV6-1,TRBJ2-3,.,.,CASSDASKKGRDTQYF,TGTGCCAGCAGTGACGCTAGCAAAAAGGGCAGGGATACGCAGTATTTT
TRBV28,TRBJ2-5,few,.,CASIAGQTSVKKETQYF,TGTGCCAGCATCGCAGGACAAACCTCGGTAAAAAAAGAGACCCAGTACTTC
TRBV7-2,TRBJ2-2,.,.,CASSLARVTGELFF,TGTGCCAGCAGCTTAGCGCGCGTTACCGGGGAGCTGTTTTTT
TRBV7-2,TRBJ2-7,few,TRBD2,CASSFTSGTYEQYF,TGTGCCAGCAGCTTCACTAGCGGAACCTACGAGCAGTACTTC
TRBV3-1/TRBV3-2,TRBJ2-3,.,.,CASSQRTTGNCTDTQYF,TGTGCCAGCAGCCAGCGGACCACAGGAAACTGCACAGATACGCAGTATTTT
TRBV19,TRBJ1-4,.,.,CASSIGHRVTNEKLFF,TGTGCCAGTAGTATAGGGCACAGGGTGACTAATGAAAAACTGTTTTTT
TRBV10-3,TRBJ2-7,.,.,CAISVSPVRGEQYF,TGTGCCATCAGTGTGTCCCCCGTGAGGGGGGAGCAGTACTTC
TRBV7-8,TRBJ2-3,.,TRBD2,CASSLWGPSGNTDTQYF,TGTGCCAGCAGCTTATGGGGTCCTAGCGGGAACACAGATACGCAGTATTTT
TRBV28,TRBJ2-3,.,.,CASSSHVTGRPQYF,TGTGCCAGCAGTTCGCATGTGACAGGGAGGCCGCAGTATTTT
TRBV19,TRBJ2-7,.,.,CASTLKLAGFYEQYF,TGTGCCAGTACCCTAAAACTGGCGGGTTTCTACGAGCAGTACTTC
TRBV4-3,TRBJ2-7,.,.,CASSQDATGDSYEQYF,TGCGCCAGCAGCCAAGATGCCACAGGAGACTCCTACGAGCAGTACTTC
TRBV11-2,TRBJ1-2,.,.,CASSLDFGGYGYTF,TGTGCCAGCAGCTTAGATTTCGGGGGCTATGGCTACACCTTC
TRBV6-5,TRBJ1-1,.,TRBD1,CASIGQGVGGTEAFF,TGTGCCAGCATCGGACAGGGGGTAGGCGGCACTGAAGCTTTCTTT
TRBV15,TRBJ1-6,.,.,CATSRGQRQGPPLHF,TGTGCCACCAGCAGGGGACAAAGGCAGGGCCCCCCCCTCCACTTT
TRBV19,TRBJ1-2,.,.,CASSIRLGGYGYTF,TGTGCCAGTAGTATTCGTCTCGGGGGCTATGGCTACACCTTC
TRBV12-5,TRBJ2-7,.,.,CASGQPPPEVIGDEQYF,TGTGCTAGTGGTCAACCCCCTCCCGAAGTGATCGGAGACGAGCAGTACTTC
TRBV2,TRBJ2-7,.,TRBD2,CASSEALGGSRGDEQYF,TGTGCCAGCAGTGAAGCCCTTGGCGGGAGTCGCGGGGACGAGCAGTACTTC
TRBV18,TRBJ2-3,.,TRBD2,CASSPVPAGDTDTQYF,TGTGCCAGCTCACCAGTGCCCGCGGGAGACACAGATACGCAGTATTTT
TRBV20-1,TRBJ1-3,.,.,CSASLAGRNTIYF,TGCAGTGCTAGTTTGGCAGGGAGAAACACCATATATTTT
TRBV15,TRBJ2-1,.,.,CATSRAGRQRYNEQFF,TGTGCCACCAGCAGAGCGGGTCGGCAGAGATACAATGAGCAGTTCTTC
TRBV30,TRBJ2-5,once,.,CAWSSGRETQYF,TGTGCCTGGAGTTCGGGGAGGGAGACCCAGTACTTC
TRBV5-1,TRBJ2-5,.,TRBD1,CASSRGQAQETQYF,TGCGCCAGCAGCAGGGGACAGGCCCAAGAGACCCAGTACTTC
TRBV9,TRBJ2-7,many,.,CASSVGGPVSYEQYF,TGTGCCAGCAGCGTTGGAGGTCCGGTATCCTACGAGCAGTACTTC
TRBV29-1,TRBJ2-7,.,TRBD1,CSVRDRGGEQYF,TGCAGCGTTCGGGACAGGGGTGGCGAGCAGTACTTC
TRBV24-1,TRBJ2-1,.,TRBD1,CATSDRVQGAQNNEQFF,TGTGCCACCAGTGATCGGGTACAGGGGGCGCAGAACAATGAGCAGTTCTTC
TRBV28,TRBJ1-1,few,.,CASSLQSTEAFF,TGTGCCAGCAGTCTACAGAGTACTGAAGCTTTCTTT
TRBV10-3,TRBJ2-1,.,TRBD2,CAITGTSGRARSYNEQFF,TGTGCCATCACCGGGACTAGCGGGAGGGCCAGGTCCTACAATGAGCAGTTCTTC
TRBV9,TRBJ2-1,.,TRBD2,CASSPRTSGTAGQFF,TGTGCCAGCAGCCCTCGGACTAGCGGGACCGCCGGGCAGTTCTTC
TRBV2,TRBJ2-7,.,TRBD1,CASRKGTGDYEQYF,TGTGCCAGCAGGAAAGGGACAGGGGACTACGAGCAGTACTTC
TRBV5-1,TRBJ2-1,.,TRBD2,CASSLEGAGVEQFF,TGCGCCAGCAGCTTGGAAGGAGCGGGAGTAGAGCAGTTCTTC
TRBV30,TRBJ2-1,.,.,CAWSGRGTTSFYEQFF,TGTGCCTGGAGTGGCCGCGGGACCACCTCTTTTTATGAGCAGTTCTTC